Presented here are 15 T cell receptor beta chains from one specimen sequenced in a study of cytomegalovirus exposure and HLA in healthy donors. Amplification used 60 Vbeta primers and 13 Jbeta primers. Using immunoSEQ multiplex PCR, the repertoire was profiled, and TCRdb retains in-frame clones only, with some absent. The data contain 150,000 to 200,000 clones, roughly 71% of them seen just once; the ten biggest clones take up approximately 1.5%. Specimen: PBMCs. These receptors came from a girl aged 5-17 years in good health and CMV-seronegative.

The chain recombines TRBV1 with TRBJ2-7; the tabulated D call, TRBD2, remains unverified against the DNA. The DNA end is a closer match to TRBJ2-5, so the J assignment may be wrong. TRBV1 is an annotated pseudogene. CDR3 length: 16 residues. The CDR3, as DNA: TGCACCAGCAGCCAAGTAGGTCTGCGATTGAGGGAGACCCAGTACTTC. This translates into CTSSQVGLRLRETQYF.

This chain joins TRBV12-5 and TRBJ2-7, with 12 bases that match TRBD1. The V gene's germline CDR1 is LGHNT and CDR2 FRNRAP. This CDR3 region has 17 residues. The V and J ends lost 0 bases and 5 bases, in that order; junction bases with no gene match: 8. The CDR3 loop is CASGLVGGQGAKDEQYF. Here the CDR3 DNA reads TGTGCTAGTGGTTTGGTAGGGGGACAGGGGGCGAAAGACGAGCAGTACTTC. Full variable domain (missing parts from reference TRBV12-5 and TRBJ2-7): DARVTQTPRHKVTEMGQEVTMRCQPILGHNTVFWYRQTMMQGLELLAYFRNRAPLDDSGMPKDRFSAEMPDATLATLKIQPSEPRDSAVYFCASGLVGGQGAKDEQYFGPGTRLTVT.

The V gene is TRBV30, the J gene TRBJ2-7, with TRBD1 matching 8 bases. The ends lost 5 bases at V and 3 bases at J; junction bases unmatched: 9. Germline V gives CDR1 GTSNPN, CDR2 SVGIG (reference sequence). The CDR3 has 14 residues. CDR3 protein: CAWGAGGVGYEQYF. The CDR3 nucleotides are TGTGCCTGGGGGGCAGGGGGCGTGGGCTACGAGCAGTACTTC.

The CDR3, as DNA: TGTGCCAGCAGTTCCCCCGGGGTCTCAACCTACGAGCAGTACTTC. It yields the protein CASSSPGVSTYEQYF. The rearrangement uses TRBV6-6 and TRBJ2-7; D possibly corresponds to TRBD2 (5 bases). The germline V gene has CDR1 MNHNY and CDR2 SVGAGI (reference sequence). The CDR3 sequence is 15 residues long. Between the trimmed V and J ends, which lost 4 bases and 2 bases, there was a span of 15 bases.

The chain is built from TRBV5-4 and TRBJ1-4; no firm D call. The ends were cut back, 4 bases at V and 8 bases at J, with 15 bases in the middle. The CDR3 has 14 residues. In germline, CDR1 is SGHNT, CDR2 YYREEE (reference sequence). In DNA form, the CDR3 reads TGTGCCAGCAGCCGAAGGCTGGGCTTCGAAAAACTGTTTTTT. It is translated as CASSRRLGFEKLFF.

The CDR3 is CASSSGQGNSQAFF. The CDR3 nucleotides are TGCGCCAGCAGCAGCGGACAGGGTAACTCACAAGCTTTCTTT. V gene TRBV10-2 combines with J gene TRBJ1-1; TRBD1 matches at 8 bases. V gave up 6 bases and J gave up 9 bases; unmatched junction bases: 12. The CDR3 totals 14 residues. The germline gives CDR1 WSHSY, CDR2 SAAADI.

The J gene is TRBJ1-4, the V gene TRBV6-5; unclear D gene. Looked up from germline, CDR1 is MNHEY and CDR2 is SVGAGI. CDR3 length equals 15 residues. Trimming took off 3 bases at V and 7 bases at J, with 15 bases between the two ends. DNA for the CDR3: TGTGCCAGCAGTTATTTCAGGCAAGAAGGTGAAAAACTGTTTTTT. It is translated as CASSYFRQEGEKLFF.

The CDR3 nucleotides read TGTGCCAGCAGCTGGGGGACAACCACTTACGAGCAGTACTTC. It codes for CASSWGTTTYEQYF. The rearrangement links TRBV7-8 to TRBJ2-7; D possibly corresponds to TRBD1 (6 bases). The CDR3 loop spans 14 amino acids. V was cut by 4 bases and J by 4 bases, with 14 bases left in between. In germline, CDR1 is SGHVS, CDR2 FQNEAQ.

This clone was seen once. Written as DNA, the CDR3 is TGTGCCAGCAGTTACTCTCGGGACAAAACAGAGACCCAGTACTTC. It encodes CASSYSRDKTETQYF. The chain uses TRBV6-6 and TRBJ2-5; D might be TRBD1 (6 bases). V gave up 0 bases and J gave up 4 bases, with 12 bases separating them. Germline lookup yields CDR1 MNHNY and CDR2 SVGAGI (reference sequence). The CDR3 has 15 amino acids.

The V and J genes are TRBV5-4 and TRBJ2-5, with 13 positions matching TRBD2. Trimming at V came to 1 base and at J to 1 base, leaving 1 base not matched to a gene. The CDR3 is 16 amino acids. CDR1 SGHNT and CDR2 YYREEE come from the germline V gene (reference sequence). The CDR3 reads CASSLTSGGAQETQYF. The CDR3 nucleotides are TGTGCCAGCAGCTTGACTAGCGGGGGGGCCCAAGAGACCCAGTACTTC.

This clone was found a few times. V usage is TRBV7-3 and J usage is TRBJ1-2, with 9 bases matching TRBD1. CDR1 is SGHTA and CDR2 is FQGTGA in the germline V gene. J lost 4 bases, V lost 0 bases, and 3 bases had no gene match. The CDR3 sequence is 15 residues long. CDR3 DNA sequence: TGTGCCAGCAGCTTAACCGGGACAGGGCTCTATGGCTACACCTTC. Protein: CASSLTGTGLYGYTF. Together with reference TRBV7-3 and TRBJ1-2, the CDR3 gives the full variable domain: GAGVSQTPSNKVTEKGKYVELRCDPISGHTALYWYRQSLGQGPEFLIYFQGTGAADDSGLPNDRFFAVRPEGSVSTLKIQRTERGDSAVYLCASSLTGTGLYGYTFGSGTRLTVV.

The chain combines TRBV9 with TRBJ1-2, with 7 bases identical to TRBD1. The CDR3 extends over 15 amino acids. Germline V lookup: CDR1 SGDLS, CDR2 YYNGEE. The V gene end was trimmed by 1 base and the J gene end by 2 bases; junction bases not matched to a gene: 5. The CDR3 spells CASSVPDRANYGYTF. DNA for the CDR3: TGTGCCAGCAGCGTACCCGACAGGGCCAACTATGGCTACACCTTC.

This clone was detected a few times. This chain links TRBV6-1 with TRBJ1-5; 10 bases fit TRBD1. CDR1 and CDR2 (germline): MNHNS, SASEGT. CDR3 length: 14 residues. The V segment lost 7 bases and the J segment 6 bases; nucleotides outside the gene matches: 6. The CDR3 here is CASIPGQGFQPQHF. CDR3 DNA: TGTGCCAGCATACCGGGACAGGGGTTTCAGCCCCAGCATTTT.

J is TRBJ2-1 and V is TRBV7-9; 7 positions agree with TRBD2. CDR1 and CDR2 from the germline V gene are SEHNR and FQNEAQ (reference sequence). V was clipped by 11 bases and J by 4 bases; unmatched bases: 11. This CDR3 has 14 residues. The CDR3 DNA follows: TGTGCCCCTCCCGGGCTAGCGGATTACAATGAGCAGTTCTTC. It specifies CAPPGLADYNEQFF. Looking up the rest from reference TRBV7-9 and TRBJ2-1 gives the full variable domain: DTGVSQNPRHKITKRGQNVTFRCDPISEHNRLYWYRQTLGQGPEFLTYFQNEAQLEKSRLLSDRFSAERPKGSFSTLEIQRTEQGDSAMYLCAPPGLADYNEQFFGPGTRLTVL.

The rearrangement links TRBV19 to TRBJ1-6, with 9 bases identical to TRBD1. This CDR3 contains 16 residues. The V segment lost 5 bases and the J segment 7 bases; nucleotides outside the gene matches: 9. CDR1 LNHDA and CDR2 SQIVND come from the germline V gene (reference sequence). The CDR3 spells CASSFPGQGLNSPLHF. As DNA, the CDR3 is TGTGCCAGTAGTTTCCCGGGACAGGGACTGAATTCACCCCTCCACTTT.